The 6 T cell receptor beta chains presented below share a single source sample, sequenced in a study of T cell responses to AZD1222 COVID-19 vaccine. Produced via immunoSEQ multiplex PCR; TCRdb's table is partial and in-frame only. The data hold 50,000 to 55,000 clones, with approximately 88% observed a single time. The sample in question was peripheral blood, obtained 28 days after the second AZD1222 dose. The receptor source for this set is an adult who received the AZD1222 COVID-19 vaccine.

DNA for the CDR3: TGTGCCAGCAGCTTTGCCGGATCCCCGGAGACCCAGTACTTC. Amino acid sequence: CASSFAGSPETQYF. V and J are TRBV5-6 and TRBJ2-5; D ambiguous. The germline CDR1 and CDR2 sequences are SGHDT and YYEEEE. Trimming removed 2 bases at V and 5 bases at J, with 13 bases between. The CDR3 covers 14 residues.

V gene TRBV2 combines with J gene TRBJ1-6; perhaps TRBD1 as D (5 bases). The CDR3 consists of 15 residues. Germline V gene data show CDR1 as SNHLY and CDR2 as FYNNEI. V was cut by 2 bases and J by 8 bases, with 13 bases left in between. CDR3 residues: CASSEQGRSYSPLHF. The CDR3 bases are TGTGCCAGCAGTGAACAGGGCCGCTCCTATTCACCCCTCCACTTT.

The V and J genes are TRBV29-1 and TRBJ2-7; 8 bases match TRBD1. CDR3 size: 15 residues. Germline V CDR1 and CDR2: SQVTM, ANQGSEA. Trimming removed 3 bases from V and 2 bases from J; junction bases left unmatched: 9. CDR3 loop: CSVDEPQGATYEQYF. CDR3 sequence (DNA): TGCAGCGTTGACGAACCTCAGGGGGCAACCTACGAGCAGTACTTC.

The CDR3 sequence is CATSYHGEQYF. CDR3 nucleotides: TGTGCCACCTCCTACCACGGCGAGCAGTACTTC. The J gene is TRBJ2-7, the V gene TRBV24-1; unclear D gene. Between the trimmed V and J ends, which lost 9 bases and 6 bases, there was a span of 11 bases. CDR3 size: 11 residues. Germline loops: CDR1 KGHDR, CDR2 SFDVKD.

The chain couples TRBV5-1 to TRBJ2-1; D may be TRBD2 (6 bases). There are 13 residues in the CDR3. V was trimmed by 7 bases and J by 8 bases, leaving 16 bases between them. Looked up from germline, CDR1 is SGHRS and CDR2 is YFSETQ. The CDR3 DNA follows: TGCGCCAGCTATCGGACTATGGGGGATGAGCAGTTCTTC. Residues: CASYRTMGDEQFF.

The chain couples TRBV5-4 to TRBJ2-1; 12 bases map to TRBD2. CDR1 SGHNT and CDR2 YYREEE come from the germline V gene (reference sequence). V trimming: 0 bases; J trimming: 10 bases; junction bases outside the gene matches: 5. The CDR3 extends over 15 amino acids. CDR3 in amino acids: CASSLGTSGIGEQFF. For the CDR3, the DNA is TGTGCCAGCAGCTTGGGGACTAGCGGGATCGGAGAGCAGTTCTTC.